This is a list of T cell receptor beta chains from one sample in a study of cytomegalovirus exposure and HLA in healthy donors. Sequencing used immunoSEQ multiplex PCR; TCRdb keeps in-frame clones, though not all of them. Of more than 75,000 clones in the sample, approximately 81% are singletons; the top ten hold about 6.2%. Source material: PBMCs. The receptors derive from a woman in her fifties or sixties in good health and CMV-seropositive. Both conserved end residues are part of each CDR3. A D gene is named only where the DNA matches it firmly. Some rows have no size entry. The others give once, few or many, or a class for an expanded clone.

TRBV5-4	TRBJ1-1	-	-	CASSGNRVMVGTEAFF	TGTGCCAGCAGCGGGAACAGGGTAATGGTGGGCACTGAAGCTTTCTTT
TRBV10-3	TRBJ2-1	-	TRBD2	CATSGGEGISDEQFF	TGTGCCACTTCGGGGGGAGAGGGAATTAGCGATGAGCAGTTCTTC
TRBV21-1	TRBJ2-2	-	-	CASSKGEAGGPPGELFF	TGTGCCAGCAGCAAAGGCGAAGCGGGAGGGCCCCCCGGGGAGCTGTTTTTT
TRBV7-8	TRBJ2-5	-	TRBD1	CASSTRQGARETQYF	TGTGCCAGCAGCACGCGACAGGGCGCCCGGGAGACCCAGTACTTC
TRBV5-1	TRBJ1-5	-	-	CASSLEGVGGQPQHF	TGCGCCAGCAGCTTGGAAGGGGTGGGTGGTCAGCCCCAGCATTTT
TRBV29-1	TRBJ2-3	-	TRBD2	CSPRKAGVADTQYF	TGCAGCCCCCGGAAGGCGGGAGTGGCAGATACGCAGTATTTT
TRBV28	TRBJ1-1	-	-	CAIYRATNTEAFF	TGTGCCATCTACAGGGCGACGAACACTGAAGCTTTCTTT
TRBV30	TRBJ2-1	-	-	CAWSLGLEYNEQFF	TGTGCCTGGAGCCTGGGACTTGAGTACAATGAGCAGTTCTTC
TRBV4-2	TRBJ1-1	-	-	CASSQTENTEAFF	TGTGCCAGCAGCCAGACAGAGAACACTGAAGCTTTCTTT
TRBV7-6	TRBJ2-3	few	TRBD2	CASTGGSGTDTQYF	TGTGCCAGCACTGGCGGGAGCGGTACAGATACGCAGTATTTT
TRBV9	TRBJ1-2	few	TRBD1	CASRKQGADGYTF	TGTGCCAGCAGGAAACAGGGGGCTGATGGCTACACCTTC
TRBV9	TRBJ2-7	-	TRBD2	CASSSQLAGEVQYF	TGTGCCAGCAGCAGTCAGCTAGCGGGAGAGGTGCAGTACTTC
TRBV30	TRBJ1-1	-	-	CAWTTDPANTEAFF	TGTGCCTGGACGACAGATCCCGCGAACACTGAAGCTTTCTTT
TRBV10-3	TRBJ1-1	-	-	CAISVGPEGTEAFF	TGTGCCATCAGTGTCGGACCCGAGGGCACTGAAGCTTTCTTT
TRBV30	TRBJ2-3	-	-	CAWMRRGKETDTQYF	TGTGCCTGGATGAGGAGGGGAAAGGAGACAGATACGCAGTATTTT
TRBV11-3	TRBJ2-7	-	TRBD1	CASSLDRGLYEQYF	TGTGCCAGCAGCTTAGACAGGGGGCTATACGAGCAGTACTTC
TRBV27	TRBJ2-6	-	-	CASSFRTYGTGANVLTF	TGTGCCAGCAGTTTCAGGACATACGGAACTGGGGCCAACGTCCTGACTTTC
TRBV28	TRBJ1-3	-	-	CASSLEGLAGNTIYF	TGTGCCAGCAGTTTAGAGGGCCTGGCGGGAAACACCATATATTTT
TRBV6-6	TRBJ1-1	-	-	CASSSYSSNTEAFF	TGTGCCAGCAGTTCCTACAGCAGCAACACTGAAGCTTTCTTT
TRBV2	TRBJ1-5	-	-	CASKGEGGPSNQPQHF	TGTGCCAGCAAGGGAGAAGGGGGACCAAGCAATCAGCCCCAGCATTTT
TRBV7-6	TRBJ1-4	few	-	CASSAKGPEREKLFF	TGTGCCAGCAGCGCAAAGGGGCCAGAGAGGGAAAAACTGTTTTTT
TRBV30	TRBJ1-1	-	TRBD1	CAWKGTAFNTEAFF	TGTGCCTGGAAAGGGACAGCCTTTAACACTGAAGCTTTCTTT
TRBV28	TRBJ1-1	few	-	CATLNRANTEAFF	TGTGCCACCCTAAACAGGGCGAACACTGAAGCTTTCTTT
TRBV6-1	TRBJ2-6	few	-	CASLGATGANVLTF	TGTGCCAGCTTGGGAGCTACTGGGGCCAACGTCCTGACTTTC
TRBV27	TRBJ2-1	-	-	CASSTSMGWEQFF	TGTGCCAGCAGTACTAGCATGGGGTGGGAGCAGTTCTTC
TRBV2	TRBJ2-7	-	TRBD1	CASSLDRDNEQYF	TGTGCCAGCAGCCTGGACAGGGACAACGAGCAGTACTTC
TRBV27	TRBJ1-2	few	TRBD1	CASRDRGPFYGYTF	TGTGCCAGCAGAGACAGGGGGCCTTTCTATGGCTACACCTTC
TRBV11-2	TRBJ2-7	-	-	CASSPAAGFHEQYF	TGTGCCAGCAGCCCAGCCGCAGGGTTCCACGAGCAGTACTTC
TRBV4-2	TRBJ2-1	-	-	CASSHLDSYNEQFF	TGTGCCAGCAGCCACTTAGACTCCTACAATGAGCAGTTCTTC
TRBV2	TRBJ1-1	-	-	CASSDSLPNTEAFF	TGTGCCAGCAGTGACAGTCTCCCCAACACTGAAGCTTTCTTT
TRBV28	TRBJ2-5	-	-	CASTELGGETQYF	TGTGCCAGCACTGAACTAGGAGGAGAGACCCAGTACTTC
TRBV6-6	TRBJ2-1	few	TRBD2	CASSFGTRDNEQFF	TGTGCCAGCAGTTTCGGGACTAGAGACAATGAGCAGTTCTTC
TRBV19	TRBJ2-7	-	TRBD1	CASSPGTGTSYEQYF	TGTGCCAGTAGTCCGGGGACAGGCACCTCCTACGAGCAGTACTTC
TRBV29-1	TRBJ2-7	-	-	CSVGDGEQYF	TGCAGCGTTGGCGACGGGGAGCAGTACTTC
TRBV6-5	TRBJ2-1	-	-	CASSPRGGLRNEQFF	TGTGCCAGCAGTCCCCGGGGTGGGTTAAGAAATGAGCAGTTCTTC
TRBV29-1	TRBJ2-2	-	TRBD1	CSVVIWERVGQGANTGELFF	TGCAGCGTTGTGATATGGGAAAGAGTTGGACAGGGCGCGAACACCGGGGAGCTGTTTTTT
TRBV7-9	TRBJ1-1	-	-	CASSLDPRAGTEAFF	TGTGCCAGCAGCTTAGACCCCCGAGCCGGGACTGAAGCTTTCTTT
TRBV7-6	TRBJ2-3	-	TRBD1	CASSLGWDRGADTQYF	TGTGCCAGCAGCTTAGGATGGGACAGGGGTGCAGATACGCAGTATTTT
TRBV9	TRBJ2-3	-	TRBD2	CASSVDPTSGSSDTQYF	TGTGCCAGCAGCGTAGACCCTACTAGCGGGAGTTCAGATACGCAGTATTTT
TRBV28	TRBJ2-7	-	TRBD1	CASSEARQGYEQYF	TGTGCCAGCAGTGAAGCCAGACAGGGCTACGAGCAGTACTTC
TRBV19	TRBJ2-5	-	TRBD1	CASSIDRDSQETQYF	TGTGCCAGTAGTATAGACCGGGACAGTCAAGAGACCCAGTACTTC
TRBV28	TRBJ2-7	-	-	CASSLGLNPYEQYF	TGTGCCAGCAGTCTGGGACTCAACCCCTACGAGCAGTACTTC
TRBV15	TRBJ2-5	-	TRBD2	CATGLAGGETQYF	TGTGCCACCGGGCTAGCGGGAGGTGAGACCCAGTACTTC
TRBV28	TRBJ1-6	-	TRBD1	CASSPFGTGHDSPLHF	TGTGCCAGCAGTCCTTTCGGGACAGGACATGATTCACCCCTCCACTTT
TRBV7-6	TRBJ1-1	-	TRBD1	CASSSRDRWTEAFF	TGTGCCAGCAGCTCCCGGGACAGGTGGACTGAAGCTTTCTTT
TRBV5-1	TRBJ1-2	-	-	CASSLGGQTVPYSF	TGCGCCAGCAGCTTGGGGGGCCAAACCGTACCCTACTCCTTC
TRBV4-2	TRBJ1-6	-	TRBD1	CASSQGLRGTGKHSPLHF	TGTGCCAGCAGCCAAGGTCTAAGAGGGACAGGGAAACATTCACCCCTCCACTTT
TRBV11-2	TRBJ2-6	-	-	CASSLGQVNSGANVLTF	TGTGCCAGCAGCTTAGGCCAGGTGAACTCTGGGGCCAACGTCCTGACTTTC
TRBV27	TRBJ1-5	-	TRBD1	CASSPGTGRDQPQHF	TGTGCCAGCAGTCCCGGGACAGGGCGGGATCAGCCCCAGCATTTT
TRBV15	TRBJ2-1	once	-	CATSRAGLDNEQFF	TGTGCCACCAGCAGGGCAGGTCTGGACAATGAGCAGTTCTTC
TRBV10-1	TRBJ1-1	-	TRBD1	CASSTGQGNTEAFF	TGCGCCAGCAGCACCGGACAGGGGAACACTGAAGCTTTCTTT
TRBV30	TRBJ1-1	few	-	CAWSMGHRLAEAFF	TGTGCCTGGAGTATGGGACATCGTCTCGCTGAAGCTTTCTTT
TRBV2	TRBJ1-1	-	-	CASSESGGSNTEAFF	TGTGCCAGCAGTGAATCGGGGGGTTCGAACACTGAAGCTTTCTTT
TRBV14	TRBJ2-2	-	-	CASSPYPGDTGELFF	TGTGCCAGCAGCCCCTATCCCGGAGACACCGGGGAGCTGTTTTTT
TRBV27	TRBJ2-1	-	TRBD2	CASSLWEGRDEQFF	TGTGCCAGCAGTTTGTGGGAGGGGCGAGATGAGCAGTTCTTC
TRBV12-5	TRBJ1-5	-	TRBD1	CASAPGGPNQPQHF	TGTGCTAGTGCCCCAGGGGGGCCAAATCAGCCCCAGCATTTT
TRBV25-1	TRBJ2-5	-	-	CASSDTGPLKETQYF	TGTGCCAGCAGTGATACAGGTCCCCTTAAAGAGACCCAGTACTTC